The next 29 T cell receptor beta chains were all read from a single sample in a study of T cells in Graves' hyperthyroidism and ophthalmopathy. Template material for amplifying TCR beta CDR3 regions consisted of RNA transcripts. When the TCR CDR3 underwent first-round RT-PCR, the HTBI primer set was used. In TCRdb, the multiplex PCR reads were re-called with MiXCR into one record per CDR3 protein. Of about 610,000 distinct CDR3 sequences listed, about 14% were seen once; the top ten hold roughly 4.3%. Sequencing was done on a sample of blood. The source of these receptors is a woman aged 40-49 years with Graves' ophthalmopathy.

The rearrangement joins TRBV2 to TRBJ2-7; weak D call: TRBD1 (6 bases). V lost 4 bases to trimming and J lost 8 bases, with 9 bases between them. The germline V gene encodes CDR1 SNHLY and CDR2 FYNNEI. The CDR3 is 11 residues long. The DNA for the CDR3 is TGTGCCAGCAGTGTTGGGACAAAGCAGTACTTC. It yields the protein CASSVGTKQYF.

This clonotype appeared many times. V is TRBV7-9 and J is TRBJ2-7; 9 bases line up with TRBD2. Germline CDR1 and CDR2: SEHNR and FQNEAQ (reference sequence). The CDR3 has 15 amino acids. The trim removed 6 bases at V and 4 bases at J, leaving 10 bases unmatched. CDR3 region: CASSGMTSGGYEQYF. CDR3 nucleotides: TGTGCCAGCAGTGGAATGACTAGCGGAGGGTACGAGCAGTACTTC.

This clonotype was recorded many times. The chain recombines TRBV12-3 or TRBV12-4 with TRBJ1-2, with unresolved D. CDR3 length equals 14 residues. V was cut by 6 bases and J by 3 bases, with 14 bases left in between. CDR3 protein: CASSTYIPHYGYTF. The CDR3, as DNA: TGTGCCAGCAGCACCTATATCCCTCACTATGGCTACACCTTC.

The sample holds many counts of this clonotype. The V and J genes are TRBV29-1 and TRBJ2-2; no reliable D call. Germline V gene sequence: CDR1 SQVTM, CDR2 ANQGSEA. Trimming took 6 bases from V and 5 from J, leaving 10 bases between them. The CDR3 runs 12 residues. The CDR3 here is CSVAKITGELFF. The CDR3 nucleotides are TGCAGCGTGGCCAAGATTACCGGGGAGCTGTTTTTT.

The V gene is TRBV29-1, the J gene TRBJ2-7; 10 positions match TRBD2. The CDR3 runs to 14 residues. The V gene's germline CDR1 is SQVTM and CDR2 ANQGSEA. V was clipped by 5 bases and J by 7 bases; unmatched bases: 11. The CDR3 bases are TGCAGCGTTAGGAGTAGCGGGAGGTCAGGGGAGCAGTACTTC. This gives the protein CSVRSSGRSGEQYF.

About this clonotype itself: A much larger clone sits a single nucleotide away, making a read error possible. This chain joins TRBV11-2 and TRBJ1-2; 9 bases align to TRBD1. Germline CDR1 is SGHAT and CDR2 is FQNNGV. The CDR3 covers 13 residues. The CDR3 sequence: CASSHRGPYGHTF. The CDR3, as DNA: TGTGCCAGCAGCCACAGGGGGCCGTATGGCCACACCTTC.

This clonotype was observed many times. The chain carries TRBV28 and TRBJ2-1; 8 bases fit TRBD1. The CDR3 has 15 amino acids. V lost 3 bases to trimming and J lost 8 bases; unmatched junction nucleotides: 9. From germline, CDR1 is MDHEN and CDR2 SYDVKM. For the CDR3, the DNA is TGTGCCAGCAGTTTGGAATCACAGGGGGTCGATGAGCAGTTCTTC. Its protein is CASSLESQGVDEQFF.

In its sample, this clonotype was seen many times. This chain connects TRBV6-1 to TRBJ2-5; 8 bases fit TRBD1. V dropped 7 bases and J dropped 3; count of bases not matched to a gene: 7. The CDR3 consists of 14 residues. Germline V lookup: CDR1 MNHNS, CDR2 SASEGT. The CDR3 sequence: CASTGPGQEETQYF. CDR3 nucleotide sequence: TGTGCCAGCACCGGACCGGGACAGGAAGAGACCCAGTACTTC.

This clonotype was recorded at least ten times. The chain links TRBV4-3 to TRBJ2-7, with 7 nucleotides matching TRBD1. Per germline, CDR1 LGHNA and CDR2 YSLEER. Trimming took 1 base from V and 2 from J; bases not matched to a gene: 11. The CDR3 runs to 17 residues. The CDR3 protein is CASSQGGSGTGAYEQYF. The CDR3 bases are TGCGCCAGCAGCCAAGGGGGCTCAGGAACAGGGGCCTACGAGCAGTACTTC.

In this sample, this clonotype turned up a few times. A read error is possible here, since a much larger clone lies one base away. The final CDR3 position lacks the conserved phenylalanine or tryptophan, pointing to a likely read error. The rearrangement links TRBV6-1 to TRBJ1-2, with a tentative D call TRBD1 (6 bases). Germline CDR1 and CDR2: MNHNS and SASEGT. The CDR3 extends over 13 amino acids. V was cut by 7 bases and J by 5 bases, with 14 bases left in between. The DNA for the CDR3 is TGTGCCAGCATCAAAGAGAGGGGGTATGGCTACACCCTC. Its translation: CASIKERGYGYTL.

This clonotype was counted ten times or more. The chain carries TRBV12-3 or TRBV12-4 and TRBJ1-6; 11 bases fit TRBD1. CDR3 length equals 13 residues. With V trimmed by 6 bases and J by 9 bases, 1 base remained unmatched. The CDR3 bases are TGTGCCAGCAGGGGACAGGGGGTTTCACCCCTCCACTTT. Translated, it gives CASRGQGVSPLHF.

This clonotype has a count of ten or more. The chain carries TRBV6-1 and TRBJ2-5; 7 bases fit TRBD1. This CDR3 is 15 amino acids long. Germline CDR1 reads MNHNS; CDR2 reads SASEGT. J gave up 9 bases and V 6 bases, and 16 bases lay outside the gene matches. CDR3: CASRRTGGQEKAQYF. In DNA, the CDR3 is TGTGCCAGCAGGAGGACAGGAGGTCAAGAAAAGGCCCAGTACTTC.

This clonotype was seen many times. The CDR3 nucleotides read TGCGCCAGCAGCCAAGAAGGCAGGAGGGAGGAGACCCAGTACTTC. As protein: CASSQEGRREETQYF. This chain connects TRBV4-1 to TRBJ2-5, with D perhaps matching TRBD2 (6 bases). The germline V gene has CDR1 MGHRA and CDR2 YSYEKL. The CDR3 has 15 residues. V lost 0 bases, J lost 5 bases, and 13 bases lay in between.

This clonotype showed up many times. The chain carries TRBV12-3 or TRBV12-4 and TRBJ2-7; maybe TRBD2 (6 bases). V lost 1 base and J lost 9, with 10 bases in between. The CDR3 runs 12 residues. CDR3 sequence (DNA): TGTGCCAGCAGTTTAGGGGGCGGGGTGCAGTACTTC. This encodes CASSLGGGVQYF.

This clonotype was found many times. This chain links TRBV10-3 with TRBJ1-2, with 9 bases that match TRBD1. J lost 6 bases, V lost 3 bases, and 5 bases had no gene match. This CDR3 spans 14 amino acids. In germline, CDR1 is ENHRY, CDR2 SYGVKD. The CDR3 coding sequence is TGTGCCATCAGTGACCCGACAGGGGGGAATGGCTACACCTTC. As protein: CAISDPTGGNGYTF.

In its sample, this clonotype was seen many times. The chain joins TRBV7-9 to TRBJ2-5; D not resolved. CDR1 and CDR2 from the germline V gene are SEHNR and FQNEAQ (reference sequence). The CDR3 spans 14 residues. V was trimmed by 1 base and J by 5 bases, leaving 11 bases between them. CDR3 residues: CASSLGLGWETQYF. CDR3 DNA: TGTGCCAGCAGCTTAGGTCTTGGGTGGGAGACCCAGTACTTC.

The sample holds many counts of this clonotype. The chain joins TRBV7-2 to TRBJ2-7, with 8 bases that match TRBD1. J lost 4 bases, V lost 0 bases, and 5 bases had no gene match. CDR1 is SGHTA, CDR2 FQGNSA, per germline. The CDR3 is made up of 15 amino acids. CDR3 sequence (DNA): TGTGCCAGCAGCTTAGCCAGGGACAGGCTTTACGAGCAGTACTTC. This codes for CASSLARDRLYEQYF.

This clonotype has only a few counts. The rearrangement uses TRBV20-1 and TRBJ2-5, with D perhaps TRBD1 (7 bases). This CDR3 has 16 residues. Trimming left V 6 bases short and J 4 bases short, with 24 bases between. Per germline, CDR1 DFQATT and CDR2 SNEGSKA (reference sequence). The CDR3 region is CSARGDSTVGVETQYF. CDR3 bases: TGCAGTGCCAGGGGGGACAGCACGGTGGGCGTAGAGACCCAGTACTTC.

The rearrangement links TRBV18 to TRBJ2-5; 7 positions match TRBD2. This CDR3 is 16 amino acids long. V shed 3 bases and J 3 bases; nucleotides not matched to a gene: 10. Germline CDR1 is KGHSH and CDR2 is LQKENI. The CDR3: CASSPTPSSGEETQYF. The CDR3 nucleotides are TGTGCCAGCTCACCGACCCCCTCAAGCGGGGAAGAGACCCAGTACTTC.

This clonotype was found many times. This chain joins TRBV9 and TRBJ2-2, with unresolved D. The germline CDR1 and CDR2 sequences are SGDLS and YYNGEE. CDR3 length equals 15 residues. V shed 3 bases and J shed 5 bases, with 14 bases lying between them. DNA for the CDR3: TGTGCCAGCAGCGAGGGCCAGGTGGGGACCGGGGAGCTGTTTTTT. This translates into CASSEGQVGTGELFF.

At least ten counts were recorded for this clonotype. The genes are TRBV19 and TRBJ1-1; D gene uncertain. The CDR3 length is 13 residues. V lost 4 bases to trimming and J lost 3 bases, with 9 bases between them. Germline V gene lookup returns CDR1 LNHDA and CDR2 SQIVND (reference sequence). CDR3 DNA: TGTGCCAGTAGTAGGCGAGATCACACTGAAGCTTTCTTT. This codes for CASSRRDHTEAFF.

This clonotype was seen at least ten times. The V and J genes are TRBV28 and TRBJ1-5; 11 bases are shared with TRBD1. V lost 5 bases and J lost 3; bases outside the gene matches: 9. The germline V gene has CDR1 MDHEN and CDR2 SYDVKM. This CDR3 contains 17 residues. The CDR3 is CASSGTRDRGTNQPQHF. The DNA for the CDR3 is TGTGCCAGCAGTGGAACCCGGGACAGGGGGACCAATCAGCCCCAGCATTTT.

This clonotype occurred a few times. The chain carries TRBV2 and TRBJ1-6; D not certain. The CDR3 runs to 13 residues. The germline CDR1 and CDR2 sequences are SNHLY and FYNNEI. V dropped 3 bases and J dropped 5 bases, with 5 bases sitting between them. CDR3 residues: CASSDENNSPLHF. As DNA, the CDR3 is TGTGCCAGCAGTGATGAGAATAATTCACCCCTCCACTTT.

A few counts support this clonotype. The chain joins TRBV29-1 to TRBJ1-1, with D unresolved. This CDR3 has 13 residues. V was pared by 4 bases and J by 5 bases, with 14 bases between. CDR1 and CDR2 (germline): SQVTM, ANQGSEA. This chain's CDR3 is CSVVEAAITEAFF. CDR3 bases: TGCAGCGTTGTGGAGGCAGCCATAACTGAAGCTTTCTTT.

This clonotype came up many times. The J gene is TRBJ1-5, the V gene TRBV30; D is ambiguous. The CDR3 covers 13 residues. Deletions cut 1 base from V and 4 bases from J, with 8 bases between. Germline lookup yields CDR1 GTSNPN and CDR2 SVGIG (reference sequence). The CDR3 sequence: CAWSAEGNQPQHF. CDR3 DNA: TGTGCCTGGAGTGCGGAGGGTAATCAGCCCCAGCATTTT.

This clonotype has only a few counts. The V call is TRBV2, the J call TRBJ2-1, with 11 bases matching TRBD2. The CDR3 totals 17 residues. Germline CDR1 reads SNHLY; CDR2 reads FYNNEI. V dropped 6 bases and J dropped 4; count of bases not matched to a gene: 11. DNA for the CDR3: TGTGCCAGCAGCTCTCCGGGACTAGCGGCTATTTACAATGAGCAGTTCTTC. Translating it yields CASSSPGLAAIYNEQFF. Full variable domain (rest looked up from reference TRBV2 and TRBJ2-1): EPEVTQTPSHQVTQMGQEVILRCVPISNHLYFYWYRQILGQKVEFLVSFYNNEISEKSEIFDDQFSVERPDGSNFTLKIRSTKLEDSAMYFCASSSPGLAAIYNEQFFGPGTRLTVL.

This clonotype was found many times. The genes are TRBV20-1 and TRBJ1-1; 8 positions match TRBD1. Germline trimming cut 1 base from V and 0 bases from J; bases unmatched to any gene: 4. CDR3 length equals 15 residues. Germline lookup yields CDR1 DFQATT and CDR2 SNEGSKA (reference sequence). The CDR3 nucleotides read TGCAGTGCTAGAGTTGGGACAGGCCTGAACACTGAAGCTTTCTTT. It translates to CSARVGTGLNTEAFF.

This clonotype was recorded many times. The J gene is TRBJ2-4, the V gene TRBV28; 8 positions agree with TRBD1. This CDR3 is built from 13 residues. Germline V gene lookup returns CDR1 MDHEN and CDR2 SYDVKM. V trimming: 3 bases; J trimming: 10 bases; junction bases outside the gene matches: 5. The CDR3 region is CASSLPQGAIQYF. CDR3 DNA sequence: TGTGCCAGCAGTTTGCCTCAGGGGGCAATTCAGTACTTC.

Ten or more counts support this clonotype. This chain joins TRBV4-3 and TRBJ2-7; no firm D call. V was pared by 0 bases and J by 2 bases, with 11 bases between. The germline CDR1 and CDR2 sequences are LGHNA and YSLEER. The CDR3 sequence is 15 residues long. The CDR3 sequence: CASSQEVYRAYEQYF. CDR3 sequence (DNA): TGCGCCAGCAGCCAAGAGGTGTACAGAGCCTACGAGCAGTACTTC.